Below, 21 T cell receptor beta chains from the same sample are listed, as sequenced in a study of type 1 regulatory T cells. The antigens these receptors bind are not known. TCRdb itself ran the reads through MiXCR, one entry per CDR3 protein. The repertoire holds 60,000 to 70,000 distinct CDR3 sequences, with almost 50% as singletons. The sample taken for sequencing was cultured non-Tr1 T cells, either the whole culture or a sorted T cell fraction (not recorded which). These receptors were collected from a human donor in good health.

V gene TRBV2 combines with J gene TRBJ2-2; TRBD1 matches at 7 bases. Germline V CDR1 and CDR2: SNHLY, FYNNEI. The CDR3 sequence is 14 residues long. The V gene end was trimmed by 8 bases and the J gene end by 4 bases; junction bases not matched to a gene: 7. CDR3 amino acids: CASHDRDPTGELFF. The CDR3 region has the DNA TGTGCCAGCCATGACAGGGACCCCACCGGGGAGCTGTTTTTT.

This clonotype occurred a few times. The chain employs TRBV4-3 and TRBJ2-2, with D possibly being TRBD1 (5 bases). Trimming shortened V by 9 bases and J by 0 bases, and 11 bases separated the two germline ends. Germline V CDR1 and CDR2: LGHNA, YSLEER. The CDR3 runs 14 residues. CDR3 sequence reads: CASATEANTGELFF. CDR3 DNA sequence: TGCGCCAGTGCGACAGAAGCGAACACCGGGGAGCTGTTTTTT.

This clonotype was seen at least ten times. The CDR3 sequence: CASSQAPRQGDEQYF. The CDR3 region has the DNA TGCGCCAGCAGCCAAGCCCCAAGACAGGGGGACGAGCAGTACTTC. The rearrangement uses TRBV4-1 and TRBJ2-7; 9 bases agree with TRBD1. CDR3 length: 15 amino acids. Germline CDR1 MGHRA, CDR2 YSYEKL. The trim removed 1 base at V and 5 bases at J, leaving 6 bases unmatched.

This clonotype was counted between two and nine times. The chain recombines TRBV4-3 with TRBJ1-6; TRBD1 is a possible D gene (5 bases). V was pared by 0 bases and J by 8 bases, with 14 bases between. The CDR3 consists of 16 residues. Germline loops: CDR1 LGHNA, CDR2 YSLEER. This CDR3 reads CASSQDFRTHYSPLHF. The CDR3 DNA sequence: TGCGCCAGCAGCCAAGATTTTCGGACACATTATTCACCCCTCCACTTT.

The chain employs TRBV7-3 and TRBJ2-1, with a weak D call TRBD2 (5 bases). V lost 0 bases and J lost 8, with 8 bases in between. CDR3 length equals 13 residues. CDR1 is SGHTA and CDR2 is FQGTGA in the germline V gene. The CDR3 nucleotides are TGTGCCAGCAGCTTAACGCGGCGGGATGAGCAGTTCTTC. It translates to CASSLTRRDEQFF.

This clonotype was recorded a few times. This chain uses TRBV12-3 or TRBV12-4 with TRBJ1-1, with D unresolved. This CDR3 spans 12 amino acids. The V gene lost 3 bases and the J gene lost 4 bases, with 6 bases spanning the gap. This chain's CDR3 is CASSFGVTEAFF. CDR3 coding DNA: TGTGCCAGCAGTTTCGGGGTCACTGAAGCTTTCTTT.

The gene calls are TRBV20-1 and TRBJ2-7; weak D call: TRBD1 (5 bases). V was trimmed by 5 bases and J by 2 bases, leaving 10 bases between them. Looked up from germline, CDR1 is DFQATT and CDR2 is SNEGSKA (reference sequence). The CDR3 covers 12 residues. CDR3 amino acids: CSAPADTYEQYF. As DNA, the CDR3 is TGCAGTGCTCCGGCGGACACCTACGAGCAGTACTTC.

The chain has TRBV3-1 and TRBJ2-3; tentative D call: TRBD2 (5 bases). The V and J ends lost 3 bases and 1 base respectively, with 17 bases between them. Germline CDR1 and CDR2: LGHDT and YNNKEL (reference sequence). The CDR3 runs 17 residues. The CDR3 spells CASSQEVRHSGTDTQYF. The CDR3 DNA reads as TGTGCCAGCAGCCAGGAGGTGCGGCACAGCGGCACAGATACGCAGTATTTT.

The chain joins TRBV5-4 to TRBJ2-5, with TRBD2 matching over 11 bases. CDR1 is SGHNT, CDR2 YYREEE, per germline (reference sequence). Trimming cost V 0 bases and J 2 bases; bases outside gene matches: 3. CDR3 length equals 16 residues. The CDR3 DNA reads TGTGCCAGCAGCTTGGATGGACTAGCGGGTCAAGAGACCCAGTACTTC. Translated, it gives CASSLDGLAGQETQYF.

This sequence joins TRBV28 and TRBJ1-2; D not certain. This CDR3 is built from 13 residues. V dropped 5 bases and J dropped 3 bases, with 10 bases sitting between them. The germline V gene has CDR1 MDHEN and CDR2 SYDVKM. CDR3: CASSAGRDYGYTF. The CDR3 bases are TGTGCCAGCAGTGCGGGGAGGGACTATGGCTACACCTTC.

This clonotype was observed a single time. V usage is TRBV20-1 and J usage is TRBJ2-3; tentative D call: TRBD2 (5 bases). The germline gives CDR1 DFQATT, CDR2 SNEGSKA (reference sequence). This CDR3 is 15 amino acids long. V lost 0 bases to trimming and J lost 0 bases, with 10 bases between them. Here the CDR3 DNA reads TGCAGTGCTAGAGATAGCCGGACTAGCACAGATACGCAGTATTTT. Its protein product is CSARDSRTSTDTQYF.

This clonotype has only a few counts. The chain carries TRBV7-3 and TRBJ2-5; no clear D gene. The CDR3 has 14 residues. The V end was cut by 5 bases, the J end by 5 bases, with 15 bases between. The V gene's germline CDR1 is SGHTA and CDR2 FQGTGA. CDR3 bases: TGTGCCAGCAGCCAATATAGTAATCTGGAGACCCAGTACTTC. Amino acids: CASSQYSNLETQYF.

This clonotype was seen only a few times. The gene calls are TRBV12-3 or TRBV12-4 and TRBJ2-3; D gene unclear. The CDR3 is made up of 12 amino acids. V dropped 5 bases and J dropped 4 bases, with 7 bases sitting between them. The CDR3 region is CASSLGADTQYF. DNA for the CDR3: TGTGCCAGCAGTCTAGGTGCAGATACGCAGTATTTT.

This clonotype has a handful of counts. CDR3 sequence (DNA): TGCGCCAGCAGCCAAGAAGGGCCTCCGACGACAGATACGCAGTATTTT. Its translation: CASSQEGPPTTDTQYF. This chain connects TRBV4-1 to TRBJ2-3; D ambiguous. This CDR3 contains 16 residues. Trimming took 0 bases from V and 3 from J, leaving 13 bases between them. In germline, CDR1 is MGHRA, CDR2 YSYEKL.

CDR3 sequence: CSARAGLAGSLDTQYF. CDR3 bases: TGCAGTGCTAGGGCGGGACTAGCGGGTTCATTAGATACGCAGTATTTT. The chain is built from TRBV20-1 and TRBJ2-3, with 12 bases fitting TRBD2. J lost 5 bases, V lost 3 bases, and 9 bases had no gene match. There are 16 residues in the CDR3. Germline V gene data show CDR1 as DFQATT and CDR2 as SNEGSKA (reference sequence).

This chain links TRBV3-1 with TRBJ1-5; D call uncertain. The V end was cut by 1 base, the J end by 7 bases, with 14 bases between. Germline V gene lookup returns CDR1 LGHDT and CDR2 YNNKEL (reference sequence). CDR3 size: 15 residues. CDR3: CASSQGKVMRQPQHF. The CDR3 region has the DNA TGTGCCAGCAGCCAAGGGAAGGTTATGAGGCAGCCCCAGCATTTT.

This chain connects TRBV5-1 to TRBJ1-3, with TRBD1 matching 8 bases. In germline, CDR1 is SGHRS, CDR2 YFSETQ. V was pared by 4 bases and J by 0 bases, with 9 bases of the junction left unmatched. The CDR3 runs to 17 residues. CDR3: CASSGGQGLSSGNTIYF. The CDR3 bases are TGCGCCAGCAGCGGAGGACAGGGATTAAGCTCTGGAAACACCATATATTTT. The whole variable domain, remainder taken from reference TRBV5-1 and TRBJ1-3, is KAGVTQTPRYLIKTRGQQVTLSCSPISGHRSVSWYQQTPGQGLQFLFEYFSETQRNKGNFPGRFSGRQFSNSRSEMNVSTLELGDSALYLCASSGGQGLSSGNTIYFGEGSWLTVV.

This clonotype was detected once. The CDR3 bases are TGTGCCAGCAGCTGGGGAGAGCTAGTGGCCACCGGGGAGCTGTTTTTT. It is translated as CASSWGELVATGELFF. The chain joins TRBV7-9 to TRBJ2-2; D perhaps matches TRBD2 (5 bases). This CDR3 contains 16 residues. Trimming pared 4 bases from V and 4 bases from J, leaving 16 bases between. CDR1 is SEHNR, CDR2 FQNEAQ, per germline (reference sequence).

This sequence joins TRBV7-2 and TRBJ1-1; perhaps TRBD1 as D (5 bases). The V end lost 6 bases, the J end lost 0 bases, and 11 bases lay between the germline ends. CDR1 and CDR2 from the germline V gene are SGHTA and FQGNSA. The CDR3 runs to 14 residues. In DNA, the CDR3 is TGTGCCAGCAGGGAGGGGATTTTGAACACTGAAGCTTTCTTT. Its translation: CASREGILNTEAFF.

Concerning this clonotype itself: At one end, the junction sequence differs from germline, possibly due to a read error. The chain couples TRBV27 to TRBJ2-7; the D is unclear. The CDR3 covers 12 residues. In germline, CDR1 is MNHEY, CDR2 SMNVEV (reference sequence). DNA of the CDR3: TGTGCCAGCAGTTTATCCGGCTATGAGCAGCACTTC. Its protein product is CASSLSGYEQHF.

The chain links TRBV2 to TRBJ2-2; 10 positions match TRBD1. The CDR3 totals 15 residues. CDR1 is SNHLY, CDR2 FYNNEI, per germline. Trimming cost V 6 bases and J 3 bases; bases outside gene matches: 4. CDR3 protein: CASSVGQGYTGELFF. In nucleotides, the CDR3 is TGTGCCAGCAGCGTGGGACAGGGGTACACCGGGGAGCTGTTTTTT.